The clone carrying this TCR beta chain was seen only once. Its antigen is unknown. Assay: immunoSEQ multiplex PCR; the TCRdb copy retains only in-frame clones and omits some. The sample consists of 180,000 or so clones, around nine tenths of them appearing once. The record originates from a study of T cell responses to AZD1222 COVID-19 vaccine. Study-level findings and limits: At 160-218 and 743-854, vaccine-associated CD4 TCRs were dominant, and they spanned spike. Increased Spike-specific TCR breadth and depth were observed after two AZD1222 doses. Seropositive status at baseline applied to only five to seven AZD1222 recipients.

Germline lookup yields CDR1 MDHEN and CDR2 SYDVKM. This CDR3 is 16 amino acids long. The V end lost 5 bases, the J end lost 1 base, and 15 bases lay between the germline ends. The rearrangement links TRBV28 to TRBJ2-1; D remains unclear. This sample comprised peripheral blood, obtained on day 0 of AZD1222 vaccination. The TCR originated in an adult in good health. CDR3 bases: TGTGCCAGCAGTCCGCCGACTGGGGTTTCCTACAATGAGCAGTTCTTC. Amino acids: CASSPPTGVSYNEQFF.